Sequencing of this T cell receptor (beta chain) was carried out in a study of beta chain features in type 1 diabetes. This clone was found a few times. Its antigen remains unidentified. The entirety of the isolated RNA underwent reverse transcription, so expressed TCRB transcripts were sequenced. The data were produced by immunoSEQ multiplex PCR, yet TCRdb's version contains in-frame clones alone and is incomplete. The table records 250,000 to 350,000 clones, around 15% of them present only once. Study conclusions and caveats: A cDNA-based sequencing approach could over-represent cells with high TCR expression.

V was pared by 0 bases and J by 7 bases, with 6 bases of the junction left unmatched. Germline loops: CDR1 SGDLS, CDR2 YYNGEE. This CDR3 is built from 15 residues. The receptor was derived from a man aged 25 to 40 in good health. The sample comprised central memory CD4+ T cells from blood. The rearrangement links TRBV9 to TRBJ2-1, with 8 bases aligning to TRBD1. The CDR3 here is CASSVGGTGNNEQFF. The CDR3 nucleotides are TGTGCCAGCAGCGTAGGAGGGACAGGTAATAATGAGCAGTTCTTC.